This TCR beta chain was observed in a study of T cell responses to AZD1222 COVID-19 vaccine. Findings and limits, study-wide: No repertoire was sampled before or during the peak T cell response, only after it. Nearly half of unique spike-specific TCRs reportedly avoided B.1.351 and B.1.1.7 mutated regions. Once two AZD1222 doses were given, Spike-specific TCR breadth and depth went up. Donors, mostly white British, included more females; clonal diversity was possibly underestimated.

This CDR3 contains 14 residues. The ends were cut back, 4 bases at V and 7 bases at J, with 14 bases in the middle. Germline V lookup: CDR1 SGHRS, CDR2 YFSETQ. Profiled with immunoSEQ multiplex PCR; TCRdb holds only in-frame clones, not every one. The data hold roughly 150,000 clones, with 85% to 90% observed a single time. Concerning this clone itself: The antigen remains undetermined.

This material consisted of peripheral blood, taken on day 0 of AZD1222 vaccination. This clonotype was obtained from an adult in good health. The V gene is TRBV5-1, the J gene TRBJ2-2; D is possibly TRBD2 (5 bases). CDR3 in amino acids: CASSPNTDFGELFF. DNA of the CDR3: TGCGCCAGCAGCCCGAATACGGACTTCGGGGAGCTGTTTTTT. Variable domain in full (rest from reference TRBV5-1 and TRBJ2-2): KAGVTQTPRYLIKTRGQQVTLSCSPISGHRSVSWYQQTPGQGLQFLFEYFSETQRNKGNFPGRFSGRQFSNSRSEMNVSTLELGDSALYLCASSPNTDFGELFFGEGSRLTVL.